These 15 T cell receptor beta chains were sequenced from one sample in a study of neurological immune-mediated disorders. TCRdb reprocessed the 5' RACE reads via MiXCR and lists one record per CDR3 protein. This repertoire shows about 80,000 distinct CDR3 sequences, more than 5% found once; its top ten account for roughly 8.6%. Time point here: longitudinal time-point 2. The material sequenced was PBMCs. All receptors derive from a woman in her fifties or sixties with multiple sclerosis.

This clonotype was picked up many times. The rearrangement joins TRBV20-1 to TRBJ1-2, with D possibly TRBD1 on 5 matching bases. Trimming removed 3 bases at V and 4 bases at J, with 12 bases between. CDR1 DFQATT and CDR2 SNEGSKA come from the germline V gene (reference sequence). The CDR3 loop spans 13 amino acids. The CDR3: CSASMGGSYGYTF. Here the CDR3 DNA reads TGCAGTGCTAGCATGGGGGGTTCCTATGGCTACACCTTC.

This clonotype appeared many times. Here the CDR3 DNA reads TGTGCCACCAGTAGCTCTGCAAGGCATCAGCCCCAGCATTTT. The encoded protein is CATSSSARHQPQHF. The J gene is TRBJ1-5, the V gene TRBV15, with unresolved D. Per germline, CDR1 LNHNV and CDR2 YYDKDF (reference sequence). The CDR3 consists of 14 residues. Deletions cut 6 bases from V and 5 bases from J, with 14 bases between. The full variable domain, rest sourced from reference TRBV15 and TRBJ1-5, is DAMVIQNPRYQVTQFGKPVTLSCSQTLNHNVMYWYQQKSSQAPKLLFHYYDKDFNNEADTPDNFQSRRPNTSFCFLDIRSPGLGDTAMYLCATSSSARHQPQHFGDGTRLSIL.

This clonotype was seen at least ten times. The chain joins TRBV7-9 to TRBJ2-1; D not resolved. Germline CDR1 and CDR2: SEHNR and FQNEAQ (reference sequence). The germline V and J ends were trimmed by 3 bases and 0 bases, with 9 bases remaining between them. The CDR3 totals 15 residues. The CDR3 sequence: CASSFEDSSYNEQFF. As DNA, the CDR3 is TGTGCCAGCAGCTTCGAGGATAGCTCCTACAATGAGCAGTTCTTC.

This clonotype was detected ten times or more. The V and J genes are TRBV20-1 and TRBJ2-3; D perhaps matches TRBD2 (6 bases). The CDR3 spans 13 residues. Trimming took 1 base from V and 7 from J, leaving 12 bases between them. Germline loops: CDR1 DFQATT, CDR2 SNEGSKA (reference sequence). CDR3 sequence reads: CSARVEGRNTQYF. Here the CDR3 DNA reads TGCAGTGCTAGAGTGGAGGGGCGGAATACGCAGTATTTT.

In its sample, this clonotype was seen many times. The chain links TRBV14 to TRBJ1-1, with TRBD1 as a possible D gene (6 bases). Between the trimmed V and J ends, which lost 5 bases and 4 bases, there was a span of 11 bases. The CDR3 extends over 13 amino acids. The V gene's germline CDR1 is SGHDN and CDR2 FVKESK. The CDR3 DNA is TGTGCCAGCAGCGCACTCAGGGGCACTGAAGCTTTCTTT. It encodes CASSALRGTEAFF.

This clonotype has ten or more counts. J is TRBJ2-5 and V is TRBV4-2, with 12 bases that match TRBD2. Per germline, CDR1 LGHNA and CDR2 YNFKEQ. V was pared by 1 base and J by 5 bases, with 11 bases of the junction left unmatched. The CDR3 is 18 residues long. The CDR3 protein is CASSQAWASGGALETQYF. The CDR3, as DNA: TGTGCCAGCAGCCAAGCATGGGCTAGCGGGGGGGCCCTGGAGACCCAGTACTTC.

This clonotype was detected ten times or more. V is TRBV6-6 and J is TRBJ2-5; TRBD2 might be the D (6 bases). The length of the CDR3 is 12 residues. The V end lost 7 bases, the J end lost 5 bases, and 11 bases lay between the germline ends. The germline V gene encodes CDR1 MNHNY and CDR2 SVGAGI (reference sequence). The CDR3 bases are TGTGCCAGCACCGTCGCGGGGGAGACCCAGTACTTC. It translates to CASTVAGETQYF.

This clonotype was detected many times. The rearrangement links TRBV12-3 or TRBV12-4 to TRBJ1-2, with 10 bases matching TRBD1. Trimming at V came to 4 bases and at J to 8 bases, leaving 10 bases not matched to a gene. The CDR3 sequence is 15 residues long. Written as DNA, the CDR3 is TGTGCCAGCAGTTCAGAGACAGGGGGCGCGTTGGGCTACACCTTC. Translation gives CASSSETGGALGYTF.

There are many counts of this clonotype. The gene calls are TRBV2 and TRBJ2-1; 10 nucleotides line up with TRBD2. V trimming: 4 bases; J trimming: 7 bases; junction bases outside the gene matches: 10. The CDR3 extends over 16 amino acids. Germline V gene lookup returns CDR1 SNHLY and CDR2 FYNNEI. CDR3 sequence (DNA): TGTGCCAGCAGTGCAAATCAGCGGGGGGGCCGGAATGAGCAGTTCTTC. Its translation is CASSANQRGGRNEQFF.

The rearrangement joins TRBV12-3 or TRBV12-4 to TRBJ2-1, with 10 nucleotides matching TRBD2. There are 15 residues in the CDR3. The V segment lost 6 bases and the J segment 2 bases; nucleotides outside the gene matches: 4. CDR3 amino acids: CASSSSGGPYNEQFF. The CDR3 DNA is TGTGCCAGCAGCTCTAGCGGGGGCCCCTACAATGAGCAGTTCTTC.

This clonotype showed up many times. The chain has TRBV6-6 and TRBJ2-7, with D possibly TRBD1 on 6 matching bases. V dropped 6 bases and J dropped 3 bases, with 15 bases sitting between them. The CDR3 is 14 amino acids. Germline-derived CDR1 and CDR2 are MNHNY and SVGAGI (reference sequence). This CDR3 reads CASSLGQRFYEQYF. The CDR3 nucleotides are TGTGCCAGCAGCCTAGGACAGAGATTCTACGAGCAGTACTTC.

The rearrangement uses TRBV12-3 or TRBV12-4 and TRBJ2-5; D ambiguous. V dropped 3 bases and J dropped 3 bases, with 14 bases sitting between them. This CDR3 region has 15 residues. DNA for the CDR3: TGTGCCAGCAGTTTTCTCGGCAGGAGAAAAGAGACCCAGTACTTC. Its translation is CASSFLGRRKETQYF.

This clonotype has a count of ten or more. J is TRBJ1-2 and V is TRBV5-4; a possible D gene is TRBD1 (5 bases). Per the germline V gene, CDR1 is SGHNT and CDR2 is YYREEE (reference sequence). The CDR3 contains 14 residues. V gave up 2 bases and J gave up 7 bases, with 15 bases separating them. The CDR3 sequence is CASSFRALGVGYTF. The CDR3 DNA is TGTGCCAGCAGCTTCAGGGCCCTTGGGGTTGGCTACACCTTC.

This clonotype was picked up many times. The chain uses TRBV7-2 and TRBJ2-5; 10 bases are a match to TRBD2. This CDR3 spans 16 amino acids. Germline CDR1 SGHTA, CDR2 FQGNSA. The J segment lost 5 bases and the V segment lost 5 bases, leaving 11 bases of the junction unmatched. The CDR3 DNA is TGTGCCAGCAGCGGACAAAAACTAGCGGGGAGGGAGACCCAGTACTTC. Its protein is CASSGQKLAGRETQYF.

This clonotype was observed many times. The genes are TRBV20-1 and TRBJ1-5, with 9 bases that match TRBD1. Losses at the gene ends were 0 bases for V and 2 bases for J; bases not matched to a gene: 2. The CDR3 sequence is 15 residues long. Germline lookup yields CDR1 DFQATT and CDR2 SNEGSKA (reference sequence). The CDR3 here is CSAREQGAGNQPQHF. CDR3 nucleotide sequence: TGCAGTGCTAGAGAACAGGGGGCCGGCAATCAGCCCCAGCATTTT.